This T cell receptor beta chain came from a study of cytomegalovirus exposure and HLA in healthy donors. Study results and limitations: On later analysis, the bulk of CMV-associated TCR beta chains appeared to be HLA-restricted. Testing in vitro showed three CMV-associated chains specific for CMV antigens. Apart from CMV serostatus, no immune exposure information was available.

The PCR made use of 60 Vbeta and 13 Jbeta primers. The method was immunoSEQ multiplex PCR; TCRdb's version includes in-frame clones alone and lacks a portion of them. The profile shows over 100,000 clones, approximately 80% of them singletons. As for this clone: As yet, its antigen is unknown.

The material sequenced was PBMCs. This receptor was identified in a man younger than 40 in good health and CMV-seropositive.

The CDR3 DNA reads TGCAGCGTTGATACAGGGGGAGGTTCACCCCTCCACTTT. Residues: CSVDTGGGSPLHF. The J gene is TRBJ1-6, the V gene TRBV29-1; 8 bases are shared with TRBD1. CDR3 size: 13 residues. V trimming: 3 bases; J trimming: 9 bases; junction bases outside the gene matches: 4. Germline V lookup: CDR1 SQVTM, CDR2 ANQGSEA.